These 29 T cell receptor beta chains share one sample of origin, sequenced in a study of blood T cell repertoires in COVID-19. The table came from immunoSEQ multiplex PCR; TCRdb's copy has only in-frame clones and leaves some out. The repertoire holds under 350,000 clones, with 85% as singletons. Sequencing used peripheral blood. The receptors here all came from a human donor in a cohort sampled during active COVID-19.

The CDR3 region has the DNA TGTGCCAGCAGCCCCAAGGGGACAAATACCGGGGAGCTGTTTTTT. It codes for CASSPKGTNTGELFF. V usage is TRBV7-9 and J usage is TRBJ2-2; D is possibly TRBD1 (6 bases). Trimming removed 5 bases at V and 5 bases at J, with 15 bases between. The CDR3 has 15 residues. Germline assignment: CDR1 SEHNR and CDR2 FQNEAQ (reference sequence). Full variable domain (missing parts from reference TRBV7-9 and TRBJ2-2): DTGVSQNPRHKITKRGQNVTFRCDPISEHNRLYWYRQTLGQGPEFLTYFQNEAQLEKSRLLSDRFSAERPKGSFSTLEIQRTEQGDSAMYLCASSPKGTNTGELFFGEGSRLTVL.

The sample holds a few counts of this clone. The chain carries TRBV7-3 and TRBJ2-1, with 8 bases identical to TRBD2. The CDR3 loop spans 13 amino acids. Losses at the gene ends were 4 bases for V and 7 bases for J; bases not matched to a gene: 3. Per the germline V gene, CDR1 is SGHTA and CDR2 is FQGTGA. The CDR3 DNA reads TGTGCCAGCAGCTCTAGCGGGCCAAATGAGCAGTTCTTC. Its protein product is CASSSSGPNEQFF.

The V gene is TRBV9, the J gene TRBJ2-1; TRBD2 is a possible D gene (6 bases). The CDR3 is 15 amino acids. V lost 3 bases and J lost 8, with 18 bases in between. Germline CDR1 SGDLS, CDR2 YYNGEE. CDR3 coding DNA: TGTGCCAGCAGCGAGGAGGGCCCTCTCCGGGATGAGCAGTTCTTC. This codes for CASSEEGPLRDEQFF.

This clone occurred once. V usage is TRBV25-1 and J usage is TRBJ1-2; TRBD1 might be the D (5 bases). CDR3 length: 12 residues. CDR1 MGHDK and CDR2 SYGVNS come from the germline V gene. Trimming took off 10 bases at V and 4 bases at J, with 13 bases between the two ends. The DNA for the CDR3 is TGTGCCACTTTTGTGGGGGGCTATGGCTACACCTTC. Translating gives CATFVGGYGYTF.

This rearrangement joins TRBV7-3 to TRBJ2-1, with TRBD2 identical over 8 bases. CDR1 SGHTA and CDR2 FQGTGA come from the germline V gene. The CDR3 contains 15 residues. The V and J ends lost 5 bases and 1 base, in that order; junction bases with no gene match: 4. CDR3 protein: CASSSSGASYNEQFF. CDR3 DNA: TGTGCCAGCAGCAGTAGCGGGGCGTCCTACAATGAGCAGTTCTTC.

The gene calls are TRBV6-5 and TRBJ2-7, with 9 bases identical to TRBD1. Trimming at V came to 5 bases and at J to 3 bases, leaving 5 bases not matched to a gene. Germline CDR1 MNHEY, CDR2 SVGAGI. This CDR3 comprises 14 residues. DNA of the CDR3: TGTGCCAGCAGTAGGGACAGGGCCAACTACGAGCAGTACTTC. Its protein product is CASSRDRANYEQYF.

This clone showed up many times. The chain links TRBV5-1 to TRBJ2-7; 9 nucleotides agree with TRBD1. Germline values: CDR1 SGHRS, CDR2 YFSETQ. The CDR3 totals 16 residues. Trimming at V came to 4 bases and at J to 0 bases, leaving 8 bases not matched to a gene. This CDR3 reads CASSLRTGGSSYEQYF. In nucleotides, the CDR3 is TGCGCCAGCAGCCTCCGAACAGGGGGCAGCTCCTACGAGCAGTACTTC.

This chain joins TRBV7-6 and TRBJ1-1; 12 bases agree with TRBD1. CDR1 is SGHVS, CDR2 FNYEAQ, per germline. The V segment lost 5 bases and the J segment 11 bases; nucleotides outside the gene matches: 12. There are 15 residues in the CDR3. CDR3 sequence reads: CASSPPGQGAFFAFF. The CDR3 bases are TGTGCCAGCAGCCCACCGGGACAGGGGGCGTTTTTTGCTTTCTTT.

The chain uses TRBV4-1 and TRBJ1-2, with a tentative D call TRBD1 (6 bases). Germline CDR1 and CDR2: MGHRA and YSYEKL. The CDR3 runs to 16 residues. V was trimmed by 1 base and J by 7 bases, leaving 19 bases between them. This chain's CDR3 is CASSQASGTLLSGYTF. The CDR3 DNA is TGCGCCAGCAGCCAAGCATCAGGGACACTTCTTTCTGGCTACACCTTC.

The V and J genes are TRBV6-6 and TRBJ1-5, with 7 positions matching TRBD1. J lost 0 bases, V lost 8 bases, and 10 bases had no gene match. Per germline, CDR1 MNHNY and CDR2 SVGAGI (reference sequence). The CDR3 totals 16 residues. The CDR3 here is CASGDRQGDSNQPQHF. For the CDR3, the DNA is TGTGCCAGCGGAGACAGACAGGGCGATAGCAATCAGCCCCAGCATTTT.

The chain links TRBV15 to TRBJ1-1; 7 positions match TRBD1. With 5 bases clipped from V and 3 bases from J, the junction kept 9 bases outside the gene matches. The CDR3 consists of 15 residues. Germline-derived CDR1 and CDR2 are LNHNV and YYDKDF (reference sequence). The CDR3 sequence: CATSDRDRSDTEAFF. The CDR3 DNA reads TGTGCCACCAGCGATAGGGACAGATCCGACACTGAAGCTTTCTTT.

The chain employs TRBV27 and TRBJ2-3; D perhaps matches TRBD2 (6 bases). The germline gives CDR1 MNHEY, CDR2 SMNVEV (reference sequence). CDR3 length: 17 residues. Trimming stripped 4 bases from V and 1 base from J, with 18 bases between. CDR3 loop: CASSWNPRLDGTDTQYF. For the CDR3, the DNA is TGTGCCAGCAGTTGGAACCCTAGACTAGACGGCACAGATACGCAGTATTTT.

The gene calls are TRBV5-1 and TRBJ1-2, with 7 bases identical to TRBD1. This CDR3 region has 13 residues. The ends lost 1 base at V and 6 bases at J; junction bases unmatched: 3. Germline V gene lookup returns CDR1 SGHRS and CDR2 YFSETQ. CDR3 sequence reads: CASSLPQGDGYTF. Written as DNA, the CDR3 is TGCGCCAGCAGCTTGCCCCAGGGGGATGGCTACACCTTC.

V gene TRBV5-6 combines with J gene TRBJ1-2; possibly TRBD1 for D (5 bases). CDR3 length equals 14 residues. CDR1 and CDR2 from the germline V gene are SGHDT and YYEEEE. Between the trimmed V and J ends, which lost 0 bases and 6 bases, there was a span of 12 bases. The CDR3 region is CASSLGVRADGYTF. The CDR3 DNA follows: TGTGCCAGCAGCTTGGGGGTCAGGGCCGATGGCTACACCTTC.

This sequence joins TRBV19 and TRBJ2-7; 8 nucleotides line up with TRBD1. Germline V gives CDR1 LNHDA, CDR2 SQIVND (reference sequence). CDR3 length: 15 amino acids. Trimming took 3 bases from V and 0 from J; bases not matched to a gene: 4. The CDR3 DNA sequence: TGTGCCAGTAGTATCTCTCAGGGGGCCTCCTACGAGCAGTACTTC. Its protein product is CASSISQGASYEQYF. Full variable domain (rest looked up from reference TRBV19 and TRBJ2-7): DGGITQSPKYLFRKEGQNVTLSCEQNLNHDAMYWYRQDPGQGLRLIYYSQIVNDFQKGDIAEGYSVSREKKESFPLTVTSAQKNPTAFYLCASSISQGASYEQYFGPGTRLTVT.

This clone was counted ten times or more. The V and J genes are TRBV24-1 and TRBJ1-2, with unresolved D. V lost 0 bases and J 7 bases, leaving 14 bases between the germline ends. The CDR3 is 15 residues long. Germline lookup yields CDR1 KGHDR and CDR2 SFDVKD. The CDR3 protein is CATSDLLKLEGGYTF. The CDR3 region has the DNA TGTGCCACCAGTGATTTGCTAAAATTGGAGGGTGGCTACACCTTC.

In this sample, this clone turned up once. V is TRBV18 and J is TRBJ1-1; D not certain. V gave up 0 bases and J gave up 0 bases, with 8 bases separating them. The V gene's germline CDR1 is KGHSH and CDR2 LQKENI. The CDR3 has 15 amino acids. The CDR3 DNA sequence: TGTGCCAGCTCACCACCTAACAGCTTGAACACTGAAGCTTTCTTT. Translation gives CASSPPNSLNTEAFF.

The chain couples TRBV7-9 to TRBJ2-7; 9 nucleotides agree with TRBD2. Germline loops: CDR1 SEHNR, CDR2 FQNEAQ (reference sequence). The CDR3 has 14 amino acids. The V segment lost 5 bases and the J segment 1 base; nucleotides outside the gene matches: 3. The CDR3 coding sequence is TGTGCCAGCAGCCCTACTAGCGGGTCCTACGAGCAGTACTTC. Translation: CASSPTSGSYEQYF.

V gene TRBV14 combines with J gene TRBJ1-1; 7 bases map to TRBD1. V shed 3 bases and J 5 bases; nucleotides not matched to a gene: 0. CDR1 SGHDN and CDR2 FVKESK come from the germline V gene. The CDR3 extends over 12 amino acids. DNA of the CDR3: TGTGCCAGCAGCCAGGGACAGACTGAAGCTTTCTTT. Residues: CASSQGQTEAFF.

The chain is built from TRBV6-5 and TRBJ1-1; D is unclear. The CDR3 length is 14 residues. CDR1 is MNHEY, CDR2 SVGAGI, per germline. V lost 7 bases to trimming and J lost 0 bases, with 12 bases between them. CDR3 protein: CASNTRLMNTEAFF. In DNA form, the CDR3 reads TGTGCCAGCAATACTAGGTTAATGAACACTGAAGCTTTCTTT.

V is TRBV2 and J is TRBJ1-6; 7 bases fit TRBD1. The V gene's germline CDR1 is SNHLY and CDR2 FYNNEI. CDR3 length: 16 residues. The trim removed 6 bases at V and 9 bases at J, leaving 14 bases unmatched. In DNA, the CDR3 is TGTGCCAGCAGGAAGGGGACAGCTGGTTTGGCTTCACCCCTCCACTTT. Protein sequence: CASRKGTAGLASPLHF.

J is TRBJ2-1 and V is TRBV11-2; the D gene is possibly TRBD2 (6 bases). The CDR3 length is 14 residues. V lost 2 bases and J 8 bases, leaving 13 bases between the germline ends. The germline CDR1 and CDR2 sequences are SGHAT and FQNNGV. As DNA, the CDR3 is TGTGCCAGCAGCTTATTACTAGCTAGGGATGAGCAGTTCTTC. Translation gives CASSLLLARDEQFF.

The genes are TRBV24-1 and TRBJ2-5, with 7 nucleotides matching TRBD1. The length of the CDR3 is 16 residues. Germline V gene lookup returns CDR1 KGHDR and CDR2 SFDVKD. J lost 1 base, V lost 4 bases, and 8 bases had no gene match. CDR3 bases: TGTGCCACCAGTGAGCTTACGACAGGGTTCCAAGAGACCCAGTACTTC. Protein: CATSELTTGFQETQYF.

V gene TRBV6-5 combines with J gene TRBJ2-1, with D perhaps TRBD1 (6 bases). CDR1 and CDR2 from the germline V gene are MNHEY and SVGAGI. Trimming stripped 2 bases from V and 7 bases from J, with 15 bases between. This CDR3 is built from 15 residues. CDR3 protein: CASSYGQGLENEQFF. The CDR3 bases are TGTGCCAGCAGTTACGGGCAGGGGCTAGAGAATGAGCAGTTCTTC.

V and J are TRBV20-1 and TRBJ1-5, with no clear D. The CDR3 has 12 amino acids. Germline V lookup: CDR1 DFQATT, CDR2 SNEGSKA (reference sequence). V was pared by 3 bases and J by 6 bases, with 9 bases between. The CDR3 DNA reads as TGCAGTGCTAGTTTCAGTGGTCAGCCCCAGCATTTT. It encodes CSASFSGQPQHF.

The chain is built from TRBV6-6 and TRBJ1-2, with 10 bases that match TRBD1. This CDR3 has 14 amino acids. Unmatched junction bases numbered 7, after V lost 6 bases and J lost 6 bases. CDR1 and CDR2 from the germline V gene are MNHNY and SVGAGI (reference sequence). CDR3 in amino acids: CASRDRGRNNGYTF. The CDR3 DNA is TGTGCCAGCAGAGACAGGGGGCGGAACAATGGCTACACCTTC.

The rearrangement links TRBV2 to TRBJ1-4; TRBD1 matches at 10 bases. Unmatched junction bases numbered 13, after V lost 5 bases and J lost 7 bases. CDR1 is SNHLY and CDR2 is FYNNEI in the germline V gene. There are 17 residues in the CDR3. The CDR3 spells CASSPTMTGGSGEKLFF. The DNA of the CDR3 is TGTGCCAGCAGTCCCACCATGACAGGGGGCAGCGGTGAAAAACTGTTTTTT.

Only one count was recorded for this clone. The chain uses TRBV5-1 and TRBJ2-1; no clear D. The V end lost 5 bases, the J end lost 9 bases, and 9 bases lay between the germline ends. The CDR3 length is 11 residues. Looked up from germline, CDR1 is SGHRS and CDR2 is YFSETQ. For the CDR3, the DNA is TGCGCCAGCAGTGGGCTTAGTGAGCAGTTCTTC. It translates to CASSGLSEQFF.

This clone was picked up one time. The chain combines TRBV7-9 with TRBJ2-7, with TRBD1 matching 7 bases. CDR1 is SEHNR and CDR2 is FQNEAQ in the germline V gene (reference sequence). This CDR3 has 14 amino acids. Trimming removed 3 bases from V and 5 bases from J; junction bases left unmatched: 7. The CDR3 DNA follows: TGTGCCAGCAGCTTCCGACAGGGAGCCCACGAGCAGTACTTC. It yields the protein CASSFRQGAHEQYF.